The 17 T cell receptor beta chains presented below share a single source sample, sequenced in a study of spatial heterogeneity in lung cancer. MiXCR was run by TCRdb on the 5' RACE reads, yielding one entry per CDR3 protein. The table includes under 50,000 distinct CDR3 sequences, roughly 5.6% detected once. Indicated time point: sample taken at primary tumor resection. Whole RNA was taken from tumor, nontumor lung or frozen PBMC; it was then sequenced unsorted. Sequenced material: PBMCs, taken at surgery. The receptors originated from a female donor with early-stage non-small cell lung cancer.

The V call is TRBV11-2, the J call TRBJ2-6, with D maybe TRBD2 (5 bases). The CDR3 covers 16 residues. The germline V and J ends were trimmed by 4 bases and 4 bases, with 14 bases remaining between them. Per the germline V gene, CDR1 is SGHAT and CDR2 is FQNNGV. CDR3 protein: CASSSSHLAGANVLTF. For the CDR3, the DNA is TGTGCCAGCAGCTCTTCCCACCTAGCCGGGGCCAACGTCCTGACTTTC.

This clonotype was seen many times. CDR3 sequence reads: CATSRGRTGPEATQYF. The CDR3 bases are TGTGCCACCAGCAGAGGAAGAACAGGGCCTGAGGCGACCCAGTACTTC. V gene TRBV15 combines with J gene TRBJ2-5, with D possibly matching TRBD1 (6 bases). Germline V CDR1 and CDR2: LNHNV, YYDKDF (reference sequence). CDR3 length: 16 residues. V was trimmed by 1 base and J by 7 bases, leaving 19 bases between them. Looking up the rest from reference TRBV15 and TRBJ2-5 gives the full variable domain: DAMVIQNPRYQVTQFGKPVTLSCSQTLNHNVMYWYQQKSSQAPKLLFHYYDKDFNNEADTPDNFQSRRPNTSFCFLDIRSPGLGDTAMYLCATSRGRTGPEATQYFGPGTRLLVL.

This clonotype was observed a handful of times. The chain combines TRBV6-2 or TRBV6-3 with TRBJ2-5, with TRBD2 matching over 10 bases. The CDR3 consists of 14 residues. CDR1 and CDR2 (germline): MNHEY, SVGEGT. V was pared by 4 bases and J by 9 bases, with 8 bases of the junction left unmatched. The CDR3 bases are TGTGCCAGCAGTTCCGCGGCTAGCGGGGGCGCCCAGTACTTC. Residues: CASSSAASGGAQYF.

In its sample, this clonotype was seen many times. The rearrangement joins TRBV7-6 to TRBJ2-2, with D perhaps being TRBD1 or TRBD2 (5 bases each). V lost 5 bases and J lost 0, with 16 bases in between. The CDR3 sequence is 17 residues long. CDR1 is SGHVS, CDR2 FNYEAQ, per germline. The CDR3 here is CASSHLRDAANTGELFF. DNA of the CDR3: TGTGCCAGCAGCCACCTCCGGGACGCCGCGAACACCGGGGAGCTGTTTTTT.

In this sample, this clonotype turned up a few times. The genes are TRBV6-6 and TRBJ2-3; perhaps TRBD1 as D (6 bases). The germline V gene has CDR1 MNHNY and CDR2 SVGAGI (reference sequence). The CDR3 is 15 residues long. V lost 3 bases and J lost 5, with 15 bases in between. CDR3 sequence: CASSYVGTTGDTQYF. The DNA for the CDR3 is TGTGCCAGCAGTTATGTTGGGACAACAGGAGATACGCAGTATTTT.

This clonotype was observed at least ten times. The chain has TRBV3-1 and TRBJ1-3; unclear D gene. Germline CDR1 reads LGHDT; CDR2 reads YNNKEL (reference sequence). The CDR3 contains 14 residues. Trimming cost V 1 base and J 4 bases, with 8 bases left between them. CDR3 DNA: TGTGCCAGCAGCCAAGGTCAACAGGGAAACACCATATATTTT. As protein: CASSQGQQGNTIYF.

The gene calls are TRBV6-2 or TRBV6-3 and TRBJ2-3; 8 bases map to TRBD2. CDR3 size: 13 residues. After removal of 10 bases from V and 6 bases from J, the junction contained 9 bases not matched to a gene. Germline-derived CDR1 and CDR2 are MNHEY and SVGEGT. The CDR3 region has the DNA TGTGCCACCAACCCGGGGGGGCCCGATACGCAGTATTTT. Amino acids: CATNPGGPDTQYF.

This clonotype was counted at least ten times. The chain has TRBV25-1 and TRBJ2-1, with a weak D call TRBD2 (7 bases). The CDR3 is 14 amino acids. From germline, CDR1 is MGHDK and CDR2 SYGVNS. Trimming cost V 6 bases and J 13 bases, with 22 bases left between them. The CDR3 DNA reads as TGTGCCAGCAGACCGGGGGGCGAGGGAAGTCCCCAGTTCTTC. As protein: CASRPGGEGSPQFF.

The chain links TRBV6-1 to TRBJ2-5, with 14 bases fitting TRBD2. After removal of 5 bases from V and 5 bases from J, the junction contained 7 bases not matched to a gene. The length of the CDR3 is 16 residues. The germline V gene encodes CDR1 MNHNS and CDR2 SASEGT. CDR3 sequence (DNA): TGTGCCAGCAGTCCGACTAGCGGGGGGGCCCCGGAGACCCAGTACTTC. The encoded protein is CASSPTSGGAPETQYF.

This clonotype was found many times. This chain connects TRBV12-3 or TRBV12-4 to TRBJ1-6; tentative D call: TRBD1 (6 bases). The length of the CDR3 is 13 residues. V lost 6 bases to trimming and J lost 6 bases, with 9 bases between them. CDR3 nucleotide sequence: TGTGCCAGCAGCGGACAGTTTAATTCACCCCTCCACTTT. The encoded protein is CASSGQFNSPLHF.

Remarks on this clonotype: The junction differs from germline at one of its ends, possibly a read error. The J gene is TRBJ2-3, the V gene TRBV14; D gene unclear. The germline V gene encodes CDR1 SGHDN and CDR2 FVKESK. The CDR3 is 18 amino acids. The CDR3 DNA reads as TGTGGCAGCAGCCAAGGGCCTCTGACCAGACGGGGCACAGATACGCAGTATTTT. Protein: CGSSQGPLTRRGTDTQYF.

This clonotype showed up just a few times. The rearrangement links TRBV7-9 to TRBJ2-7, with D maybe TRBD2 (5 bases). The CDR3 is 15 residues long. The ends were cut back, 5 bases at V and 2 bases at J, with 16 bases in the middle. CDR1 and CDR2 from the germline V gene are SEHNR and FQNEAQ (reference sequence). DNA of the CDR3: TGTGCCAGCAGCCACCCCCCGGAGGCTACCTACGAGCAGTACTTC. Its protein product is CASSHPPEATYEQYF.

The sample holds many counts of this clonotype. The chain has TRBV12-3 or TRBV12-4 and TRBJ2-1; the D is unclear. V lost 6 bases and J lost 4, with 4 bases in between. The CDR3 is 11 amino acids. CDR3 in DNA: TGTGCCAGCAGCTTTTACAATGAGCAGTTCTTC. This encodes CASSFYNEQFF.

In this sample, this clonotype turned up many times. The chain uses TRBV28 and TRBJ2-7, with 11 nucleotides matching TRBD1. CDR3 length: 14 residues. V lost 2 bases, J lost 7 bases, and 4 bases stayed unmatched. CDR1 and CDR2 from the germline V gene are MDHEN and SYDVKM. The CDR3 DNA follows: TGTGCCAGCAGTTTAGGACAGGGGGCGCAGGAGCAGTACTTC. It encodes CASSLGQGAQEQYF.

This sequence joins TRBV5-1 and TRBJ1-4; no clear D gene. This CDR3 is 15 amino acids long. Germline CDR1 SGHRS, CDR2 YFSETQ. V lost 0 bases and J 4 bases, leaving 10 bases between the germline ends. This CDR3 is CASSLDGAFNEKLFF. CDR3 nucleotide sequence: TGCGCCAGCAGCTTGGATGGAGCATTTAATGAAAAACTGTTTTTT.

This clonotype is termed medium-sized (0.01 to 0.1%). The J gene is TRBJ1-6, the V gene TRBV7-2; D might be TRBD1 (6 bases). Per germline, CDR1 SGHTA and CDR2 FQGNSA. V was shortened by 5 bases and J by 10 bases, with 15 bases between the two germline ends. This CDR3 comprises 14 residues. CDR3 sequence: CASSVTQGGSPLHF. The CDR3 bases are TGTGCCAGCAGCGTAACACAGGGCGGGTCACCCCTCCACTTT.

The rearrangement joins TRBV28 to TRBJ1-2; D is undetermined. The germline V gene encodes CDR1 MDHEN and CDR2 SYDVKM. Trimming stripped 3 bases from V and 2 bases from J, with 4 bases between. The length of the CDR3 is 12 residues. The CDR3 sequence: CASSFKNYGYTF. The DNA of the CDR3 is TGTGCCAGCAGTTTTAAGAACTATGGCTACACCTTC.